The text below deals with one TCR beta chain. The V end was cut by 6 bases, the J end by 4 bases, with 3 bases between. CDR1 and CDR2 (germline): SGHRS, YFSETQ. The CDR3 consists of 10 residues. The data derive from a study of cytotoxic CD8 clonotypes in ibrutinib-treated CLL. The data were produced by immunoSEQ multiplex PCR, yet TCRdb's version contains in-frame clones alone and is incomplete. The sample lists some 46,000 clones, 55% to 80% occurring once. The rearrangement joins TRBV5-1 to TRBJ2-3; D not resolved. This clonotype was obtained from a human donor with chronic lymphocytic leukemia. The sequences come from PBMCs, collected after 12 months of ibrutinib treatment. CDR3 nucleotide sequence: TGCGCCAGCACGGCAGATACGCAGTATTTT. Its translation: CASTADTQYF. The complete variable domain, with remaining parts taken from reference TRBV5-1 and TRBJ2-3, reads KAGVTQTPRYLIKTRGQQVTLSCSPISGHRSVSWYQQTPGQGLQFLFEYFSETQRNKGNFPGRFSGRQFSNSRSEMNVSTLELGDSALYLCASTADTQYFGPGTRLTVL.